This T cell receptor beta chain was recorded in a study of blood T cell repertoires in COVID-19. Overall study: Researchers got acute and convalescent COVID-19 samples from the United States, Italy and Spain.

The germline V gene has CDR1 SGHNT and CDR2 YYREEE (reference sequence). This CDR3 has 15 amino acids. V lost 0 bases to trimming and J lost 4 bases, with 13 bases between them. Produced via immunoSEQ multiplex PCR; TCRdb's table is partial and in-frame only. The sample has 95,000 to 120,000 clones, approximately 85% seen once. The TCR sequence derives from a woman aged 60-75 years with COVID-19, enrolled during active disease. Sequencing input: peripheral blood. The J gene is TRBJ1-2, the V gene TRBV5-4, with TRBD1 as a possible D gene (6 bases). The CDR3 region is CASSLDPGEPYGYTF. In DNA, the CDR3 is TGTGCCAGCAGCTTGGACCCAGGGGAGCCCTATGGCTACACCTTC.